This T cell receptor (beta chain) was recovered during a study of vaccination and CD4 T cells after COVID-19. Overall study context: Post-COVID draws came a median roughly 97 days after diagnosis (range 35 to 161). Overlapping spike pools from SARS-CoV-2 and HCoV-NL63, HCoV-OC43 and HCoV-229E served as culture stimuli.

With regard to this clonotype: Antigen specificity is unknown.

The CDR3 sequence is 20 residues long. V lost 2 bases to trimming and J lost 0 bases; unmatched junction nucleotides: 11. The treatment was: roughly 11-day PBMC culture with coronavirus spike peptide pools or control peptides (ViraFEST assay). Following expansion of antigen-specific T cells with peptide pools, ViraFEST then sequenced TCRs. The assay that was used to sequence DNA from cultured CD4+ T cells was the Oncomine TCR Beta short-read assay. Genomic DNA was drawn out of CD4+ T cells grown in culture. TCRdb fed the PCR reads into MiXCR, producing one record per CDR3 protein. This sample has more than 12,000 distinct CDR3 sequences; under 60% occur once, and the top ten carry over 6%.

The source material was CD4+ T cells from blood, cultured in vitro. The chain combines TRBV12-3 or TRBV12-4 with TRBJ2-6, with 9 bases identical to TRBD1. The sequence came from a human donor who had recovered from COVID-19. The CDR3 loop is CASSLLLRTGVFSGANVLTF. CDR3 DNA: TGTGCCAGCAGTTTATTGTTAAGGACAGGGGTCTTCTCTGGGGCCAACGTCCTGACTTTC.